Below, 9 T cell receptor beta chains from the same sample are listed, as sequenced in a study of early T cells in non-severe SARS-CoV-2 infection. A single record per CDR3 protein comes from TCRdb applying MiXCR to the 5' RACE reads. Of some 77,000 distinct CDR3 sequences listed, 10% to 15% are singletons. Source: whole blood, taken at baseline. The receptors derive from an adult who was a healthcare worker with PCR-confirmed SARS-CoV-2 infection or an uninfected control (not recorded which). The donor label of this sample is uncertain.

The V call is TRBV29-1, the J call TRBJ2-7; no clear D gene. The CDR3 is made up of 13 amino acids. Per the germline V gene, CDR1 is SQVTM and CDR2 is ANQGSEA. Trimming pared 8 bases from V and 7 bases from J, leaving 21 bases between. The CDR3 DNA is TGCAGCACCCAAGCCGGGTCTAAGGTGGAGCAGTACTTC. This sequence encodes CSTQAGSKVEQYF.

This clonotype occurred a few times. V gene TRBV20-1 combines with J gene TRBJ2-2; D is tentatively TRBD1 or TRBD2 (5 bases each). CDR3 length: 14 residues. Germline assignment: CDR1 DFQATT and CDR2 SNEGSKA (reference sequence). With 5 bases removed from V and 5 bases from J, the gap between germline ends came to 15 bases. The CDR3 loop is CSAPQPGRTGELFF. As DNA, the CDR3 is TGCAGTGCTCCCCAGCCGGGGCGTACCGGGGAGCTGTTTTTT.

V gene TRBV20-1 combines with J gene TRBJ2-7; no reliable D call. With 6 bases removed from V and 0 bases from J, the gap between germline ends came to 12 bases. Germline-derived CDR1 and CDR2 are DFQATT and SNEGSKA (reference sequence). This CDR3 is built from 13 residues. CDR3 DNA sequence: TGCAGTGCAGAATCACAGAGCTCCTACGAGCAGTACTTC. Translation gives CSAESQSSYEQYF.

The V and J genes are TRBV20-1 and TRBJ2-1; the match to TRBD2 covers 13 bases. Trimming cost V 6 bases and J 5 bases; bases outside gene matches: 7. CDR3 length: 15 residues. Germline V gives CDR1 DFQATT, CDR2 SNEGSKA (reference sequence). The CDR3 loop is CSAWTSGSPHNEQFF. The CDR3 nucleotides are TGCAGTGCGTGGACTAGCGGGAGTCCCCACAATGAGCAGTTCTTC.

The table lists this clonotype with a few counts. The V call is TRBV11-3, the J call TRBJ2-1; 7 positions agree with TRBD1. V was clipped by 5 bases and J by 3 bases; unmatched bases: 10. Germline values: CDR1 SGHNT, CDR2 YENEEA. The CDR3 covers 16 residues. The CDR3: CASSPSDREVYNEQFF. CDR3 DNA sequence: TGTGCCAGCAGCCCTTCTGACAGGGAAGTCTACAATGAGCAGTTCTTC.

This clonotype was observed a handful of times. The chain recombines TRBV5-4 with TRBJ2-3, with TRBD2 matching 12 bases. Germline CDR1 SGHNT, CDR2 YYREEE (reference sequence). The CDR3 has 17 residues. With V trimmed by 0 bases and J by 6 bases, 8 bases remained unmatched. The CDR3 sequence: CASSLVASGGATDTQYF. The DNA of the CDR3 is TGTGCCAGCAGCTTGGTCGCTAGCGGGGGGGCAACGGATACGCAGTATTTT.

This clonotype has more than one count but fewer than ten. The genes are TRBV7-2 and TRBJ1-4; maybe TRBD1 (6 bases). CDR1 is SGHTA, CDR2 FQGNSA, per germline. CDR3 length: 14 residues. Trimming stripped 7 bases from V and 3 bases from J, with 12 bases between. Written as DNA, the CDR3 is TGTGCCAGCAAAACAGGGCTGGCTAATGAAAAACTGTTTTTT. Its translation: CASKTGLANEKLFF.

The table lists this clonotype with a few counts. V and J are TRBV3-1 and TRBJ2-2; D not resolved. Germline CDR1 reads LGHDT; CDR2 reads YNNKEL (reference sequence). CDR3 length: 14 residues. V was trimmed by 4 bases and J by 3 bases, leaving 9 bases between them. CDR3 region: CASSPPGDTGELFF. The CDR3 region has the DNA TGTGCCAGCAGCCCCCCGGGCGACACCGGGGAGCTGTTTTTT.

In its sample, this clonotype was seen many times. This sequence joins TRBV7-8 and TRBJ1-5; D not resolved. Germline-derived CDR1 and CDR2 are SGHVS and FQNEAQ. The CDR3 is 15 residues long. V lost 1 base and J 6 bases, leaving 13 bases between the germline ends. CDR3 DNA: TGTGCCAGCAGCTTAGTTGCGTCCGTCGGTCAGCCCCAGCATTTT. Translation gives CASSLVASVGQPQHF. Supplemented by reference TRBV7-8 and TRBJ1-5, the full variable domain reads GAGVSQSPRYKVAKRGQDVALRCDPISGHVSLFWYQQALGQGPEFLTYFQNEAQLDKSGLPSDRFFAERPEGSVSTLKIQRTQQEDSAVYLCASSLVASVGQPQHFGDGTRLSIL.